The 28 T cell receptor beta chains below come from one sample, sequenced in a study of identifying expanded T cells in peripheral blood (dated by TCRdb to between 2018 and 2021). To prepare the library, the immunoSEQ multiplex PCR assay was applied. TCRdb holds this immuneACCESS table with in-frame rearrangements only. Some clones are missing; in checked studies, unresolved V genes explain under half, and the rest has no known cause. The sample records fewer than 80,000 clones, around four fifths of which are singletons. The ten largest clones take up approximately 19% of the sample. Sequenced sample: blood. These receptors originate from a person aged 18 to 70 in good health.

This clone was found a few times. The rearrangement links TRBV9 to TRBJ1-3; D unresolved. CDR1 SGDLS and CDR2 YYNGEE come from the germline V gene. This CDR3 has 14 residues. Trimming removed 1 base at V and 1 base at J, with 6 bases between. The DNA for the CDR3 is TGTGCCAGCAGCGTAACAGATTCTGGAAACACCATATATTTT. Translated, it gives CASSVTDSGNTIYF.

V gene TRBV7-8 combines with J gene TRBJ1-1; D is perhaps TRBD1 (5 bases). With 5 bases removed from V and 0 bases from J, the gap between germline ends came to 10 bases. Germline loops: CDR1 SGHVS, CDR2 FQNEAQ. CDR3 length equals 14 residues. In DNA form, the CDR3 reads TGTGCCAGCAGCCCGGGACGGATGAACACTGAAGCTTTCTTT. Its translation is CASSPGRMNTEAFF.

V usage is TRBV6-5 and J usage is TRBJ1-6; D gene unclear. CDR1 and CDR2 from the germline V gene are MNHEY and SVGAGI. Trimming took off 6 bases at V and 7 bases at J, with 16 bases between the two ends. The CDR3 totals 15 residues. For the CDR3, the DNA is TGTGCCAGCAGGCAAACAGAATCGGGCAATTCACCCCTCCACTTT. It encodes CASRQTESGNSPLHF.

This chain uses TRBV6-1 with TRBJ2-2; the match to TRBD2 covers 9 bases. V lost 5 bases, J lost 6 bases, and 7 bases stayed unmatched. CDR3 length: 15 residues. The germline gives CDR1 MNHNS, CDR2 SASEGT. In DNA, the CDR3 is TGTGCCAGCAGTCCTGGGACTAGCTTTGCCGGGGAGCTGTTTTTT. Protein sequence: CASSPGTSFAGELFF.

This chain uses TRBV6-5 with TRBJ2-3; TRBD2 matches 9 bases. J gave up 2 bases and V 6 bases, and 6 bases lay outside the gene matches. The CDR3 spans 15 residues. Germline CDR1 is MNHEY and CDR2 is SVGAGI. CDR3 residues: CASSLTSGYTDTQYF. The CDR3 nucleotides read TGTGCCAGCAGCCTTACTAGCGGGTACACAGATACGCAGTATTTT.

For this clone: This specimen includes other DNA sequences encoding the same CDR3. V usage is TRBV5-4 and J usage is TRBJ2-7, with 9 bases identical to TRBD1. Germline V CDR1 and CDR2: SGHNT, YYREEE (reference sequence). After removal of 0 bases from V and 3 bases from J, the junction contained 1 base not matched to a gene. CDR3 length: 14 residues. Here the CDR3 DNA reads TGTGCCAGCAGCTTGGGACAGGGGGGCTACGAGCAGTACTTC. This translates into CASSLGQGGYEQYF.

This chain links TRBV2 with TRBJ2-7; 9 nucleotides align to TRBD1. The CDR3 consists of 14 residues. Germline CDR1 is SNHLY and CDR2 is FYNNEI. With V trimmed by 7 bases and J by 4 bases, 8 bases remained unmatched. CDR3 sequence: CASKKTGGDYEQYF. The CDR3 DNA reads as TGTGCCAGCAAAAAGACAGGGGGGGATTACGAGCAGTACTTC.

The J gene is TRBJ2-5, the V gene TRBV10-1; TRBD1 might be the D (6 bases). This CDR3 spans 15 amino acids. The V gene lost 0 bases and the J gene lost 4 bases, with 12 bases spanning the gap. Germline V gene sequence: CDR1 WNHNN, CDR2 SYGVQD (reference sequence). CDR3 loop: CASSESQGPRETQYF. The CDR3 DNA follows: TGCGCCAGCAGTGAGTCGCAGGGGCCGAGAGAGACCCAGTACTTC.

The rearrangement uses TRBV11-3 and TRBJ1-3, with 7 bases aligning to TRBD1. The V segment lost 10 bases and the J segment 2 bases; nucleotides outside the gene matches: 8. The CDR3 contains 14 residues. The germline CDR1 and CDR2 sequences are SGHNT and YENEEA. The CDR3 nucleotides are TGTGCCACCCGCTTAACAGGGGCTGGAAACACCATATATTTT. Protein: CATRLTGAGNTIYF.

V is TRBV4-3 and J is TRBJ2-5; the match to TRBD2 covers 11 bases. Germline CDR1 reads LGHNA; CDR2 reads YSLEER. The CDR3 runs to 16 residues. Trimming cost V 2 bases and J 4 bases; bases outside gene matches: 6. This CDR3 is CASSQLAGGGAETQYF. Written as DNA, the CDR3 is TGCGCCAGCAGCCAACTAGCGGGAGGCGGGGCAGAGACCCAGTACTTC.

J is TRBJ2-1 and V is TRBV11-2; 15 bases fit TRBD2. V trimming: 1 base; J trimming: 2 bases; junction bases outside the gene matches: 6. CDR3 length: 19 amino acids. Germline V CDR1 and CDR2: SGHAT, FQNNGV. CDR3 DNA sequence: TGTGCCAGCAGCTTAGGAGGGACTAGCGGGAGGCACACCTACAATGAGCAGTTCTTC. Translation gives CASSLGGTSGRHTYNEQFF.

This clone came up a few times. The rearrangement joins TRBV9 to TRBJ1-1, with D possibly matching TRBD1 (5 bases). CDR1 is SGDLS, CDR2 YYNGEE, per germline. The V end lost 5 bases, the J end lost 1 base, and 9 bases lay between the germline ends. The CDR3 has 13 amino acids. The CDR3 sequence: CASSQGANTEAFF. The CDR3 coding sequence is TGTGCCAGCAGTCAAGGGGCGAACACTGAAGCTTTCTTT.

The V gene is TRBV6-5, the J gene TRBJ2-1, with 10 bases lining up with TRBD2. Losses at the gene ends were 6 bases for V and 6 bases for J; bases not matched to a gene: 5. Looked up from germline, CDR1 is MNHEY and CDR2 is SVGAGI. CDR3 length: 14 residues. CDR3 sequence: CASSRASGSNEQFF. CDR3 sequence (DNA): TGTGCCAGCAGCCGGGCTAGCGGGAGCAATGAGCAGTTCTTC.

This chain links TRBV6-1 with TRBJ2-7; 10 bases map to TRBD1. CDR3 length: 15 amino acids. The V gene end was trimmed by 5 bases and the J gene end by 2 bases; junction bases not matched to a gene: 6. Germline loops: CDR1 MNHNS, CDR2 SASEGT. CDR3 DNA: TGTGCCAGCAGTACTAGGGACAGGGGTCCCTACGAGCAGTACGTC. Its translation: CASSTRDRGPYEQYV.

In DNA form, the CDR3 reads TGTGCCTCCCGGGTAGACAGGTCTAGCACCGGGGAGCTGTTTTTT. This translates into CASRVDRSSTGELFF. This chain joins TRBV19 and TRBJ2-2, with D perhaps TRBD1 (6 bases). V was pared by 11 bases and J by 4 bases, with 20 bases between. Germline-derived CDR1 and CDR2 are LNHDA and SQIVND (reference sequence). The CDR3 sequence is 15 residues long.

The rearrangement joins TRBV29-1 to TRBJ1-1; D is ambiguous. The CDR3 contains 11 residues. V was trimmed by 7 bases and J by 6 bases, leaving 12 bases between them. Germline V CDR1 and CDR2: SQVTM, ANQGSEA. The CDR3 DNA reads as TGCAGCGGCCGGATTGGTCCTGAAGCTTTCTTT. Translating it yields CSGRIGPEAFF.

The chain carries TRBV4-1 and TRBJ1-3, with 7 nucleotides matching TRBD1. J gave up 0 bases and V 1 base, and 9 bases lay outside the gene matches. CDR3 length: 18 residues. Germline assignment: CDR1 MGHRA and CDR2 YSYEKL. The DNA for the CDR3 is TGCGCCAGCAGCCAAGGACAGGGTAGTGGGGGCTCTGGAAACACCATATATTTT. Its translation: CASSQGQGSGGSGNTIYF.

J is TRBJ1-1 and V is TRBV6-5, with D possibly matching TRBD1 (5 bases). The CDR3 length is 15 residues. V lost 7 bases and J lost 2, with 17 bases in between. Germline CDR1 is MNHEY and CDR2 is SVGAGI. CDR3 coding DNA: TGTGCCAGCACCCAAACTAACGGGGCTAACACTGAAGCTTTCTTT. Translation gives CASTQTNGANTEAFF.

The rearrangement links TRBV7-2 to TRBJ2-5; 10 bases line up with TRBD2. The CDR3 has 15 residues. V trimming: 5 bases; J trimming: 5 bases; junction bases outside the gene matches: 8. Germline V gives CDR1 SGHTA, CDR2 FQGNSA. In nucleotides, the CDR3 is TGTGCCAGCAGCCCCCCCGGACTAGCGGTGGAGACCCAGTACTTC. Encoded protein: CASSPPGLAVETQYF.

The chain couples TRBV19 to TRBJ1-4; D is ambiguous. This CDR3 is built from 13 residues. V was pared by 4 bases and J by 7 bases, with 10 bases between. Germline V gene data show CDR1 as LNHDA and CDR2 as SQIVND (reference sequence). For the CDR3, the DNA is TGTGCCAGTAGTAACACCCGTGGTGAAAAACTGTTTTTT. Translation: CASSNTRGEKLFF.

The chain uses TRBV30 and TRBJ2-1; no clear D. The V gene's germline CDR1 is GTSNPN and CDR2 SVGIG (reference sequence). This CDR3 is built from 12 residues. The CDR3 here is CESSRIYNEQFF. CDR3 DNA: TGTGAAAGCAGCAGAATCTACAATGAGCAGTTCTTC.

The J gene is TRBJ2-1, the V gene TRBV2; 8 bases align to TRBD1. Germline CDR1 SNHLY, CDR2 FYNNEI. This CDR3 comprises 14 residues. With 6 bases clipped from V and 2 bases from J, the junction kept 3 bases outside the gene matches. Here the CDR3 DNA reads TGTGCCAGCAGAATGGACAGGGCCTACAATGAGCAGTTCTTC. Translated, it gives CASRMDRAYNEQFF.

The chain employs TRBV6-6 and TRBJ2-2; unclear D gene. Looked up from germline, CDR1 is MNHNY and CDR2 is SVGAGI (reference sequence). The V end was cut by 4 bases, the J end by 6 bases, with 15 bases between. This CDR3 has 15 residues. CDR3 bases: TGTGCCAGCAGTTTCGCGTCACCGTCGGCCGGGGAGCTGTTTTTT. Encoded protein: CASSFASPSAGELFF.

The V gene is TRBV6-1, the J gene TRBJ1-2; TRBD1 agrees at 7 bases. The CDR3 runs to 14 residues. Trimming removed 2 bases from V and 8 bases from J; junction bases left unmatched: 8. Germline V gives CDR1 MNHNS, CDR2 SASEGT. For the CDR3, the DNA is TGTGCCAGCAGTGAAAAAGACAGGGTAGGCGGCTACACCTTC. Encoded protein: CASSEKDRVGGYTF.

This chain links TRBV5-3 with TRBJ2-5; TRBD2 might be the D (7 bases). TRBV5-3 is treated as an ORF (open reading frame) with a function not yet certain. There are 16 residues in the CDR3. V lost 1 base and J lost 4, with 17 bases in between. CDR3 bases: TGTGCCAGAAGCTTGTCGGGGCGGGGGCCAACAGAGACCCAGTACTTC. Its protein is CARSLSGRGPTETQYF.

Points on this clone: A junction boundary mismatches the germline segment, possibly from a read error. This chain connects TRBV5-3 to TRBJ1-6; D remains unclear. TRBV5-3 is known as an ORF, though its function is uncertain. The CDR3 has 14 amino acids. This CDR3 reads CASSLGLIGSPLHF. For the CDR3, the DNA is TGTGCCAGCAGCTTGGGCTTGATTGGTTCACCCCTCCACTTT.

The rearrangement uses TRBV7-9 and TRBJ2-3, with unresolved D. This CDR3 has 11 amino acids. CDR1 and CDR2 from the germline V gene are SEHNR and FQNEAQ (reference sequence). Between the trimmed V and J ends, which lost 4 bases and 3 bases, there was a span of 2 bases. The CDR3 bases are TGTGCCAGCAGCTCAACAGATACGCAGTATTTT. Translated: CASSSTDTQYF. Full variable domain (outside the CDR3, taken from reference TRBV7-9 and TRBJ2-3): DTGVSQNPRHKITKRGQNVTFRCDPISEHNRLYWYRQTLGQGPEFLTYFQNEAQLEKSRLLSDRFSAERPKGSFSTLEIQRTEQGDSAMYLCASSSTDTQYFGPGTRLTVL.

This chain joins TRBV7-8 and TRBJ2-3, with D tentatively TRBD2 (6 bases). The germline gives CDR1 SGHVS, CDR2 FQNEAQ. Trimming removed 3 bases from V and 2 bases from J, with 18 bases in between. The CDR3 covers 17 residues. CDR3 nucleotide sequence: TGTGCCAGCAGCTTGGGCACTGCTACGGGAGCCACAGATACGCAGTATTTT. It is translated as CASSLGTATGATDTQYF. The whole variable domain, filled in from reference TRBV7-8 and TRBJ2-3, reads GAGVSQSPRYKVAKRGQDVALRCDPISGHVSLFWYQQALGQGPEFLTYFQNEAQLDKSGLPSDRFFAERPEGSVSTLKIQRTQQEDSAVYLCASSLGTATGATDTQYFGPGTRLTVL.